This TCR beta chain was profiled in a study of T cells in Graves' hyperthyroidism and ophthalmopathy. This clonotype was found many times. V was clipped by 0 bases and J by 0 bases; unmatched bases: 5. Germline values: CDR1 DFQATT, CDR2 SNEGSKA (reference sequence). The CDR3 has 17 residues. TCR beta CDR3 region amplification was performed from RNA transcripts. Researchers ran a first-round RT-PCR on the TCR CDR3 using the HTBI primer set. A single record per CDR3 protein comes from TCRdb applying MiXCR to the multiplex PCR reads. The data show about 740,000 distinct CDR3 sequences, around 15% seen once. Diagnoses were made from clinical symptoms, serum measures (thyroxine and TRAb), thyroid ultrasound and orbital computed tomography.

The rearrangement uses TRBV20-1 and TRBJ2-1; 10 nucleotides line up with TRBD2. The sequenced material came from blood. The sequence derives from a woman younger than 35 with Graves' hyperthyroidism. The CDR3 DNA reads as TGCAGTGCTAGAGATTGGACTAGCGGAAGCTCCTACAATGAGCAGTTCTTC. Encoded protein: CSARDWTSGSSYNEQFF.